The 12 T cell receptor beta chains given below trace back to one sample, sequenced in a study of blood T cells in healthy people across ages. Combining a sample-barcoded 5' primer with a J-beta primer mix, a second PCR ran for 7 to 11 cycles. One entry per CDR3 protein, called by TCRdb with MiXCR from the 5' RACE reads. Here the sample spans about 1.4 million distinct CDR3 sequences, almost 60% being singletons. Sample: blood. The receptors here all came from a man aged 18 to 29 in good health.

The chain uses TRBV7-9 and TRBJ2-1; D is undetermined. CDR3 length: 14 residues. The V end lost 4 bases, the J end lost 0 bases, and 7 bases lay between the germline ends. The germline gives CDR1 SEHNR, CDR2 FQNEAQ (reference sequence). In DNA form, the CDR3 reads TGTGCCAGCAGCTGGGGATTCTCCTACAATGAGCAGTTCTTC. Its translation is CASSWGFSYNEQFF.

This clonotype turned up a few times. V and J are TRBV27 and TRBJ2-5; D remains ambiguous. The CDR3 length is 14 residues. The V gene lost 6 bases and the J gene lost 1 base, with 12 bases spanning the gap. Germline loops: CDR1 MNHEY, CDR2 SMNVEV (reference sequence). CDR3 loop: CASSYSQAQETQYF. The CDR3 DNA reads TGTGCCAGCAGCTATTCGCAGGCCCAAGAGACCCAGTACTTC.

The J gene is TRBJ1-1, the V gene TRBV20-1; no clear D. With 7 bases removed from V and 1 base from J, the gap between germline ends came to 19 bases. Germline V CDR1 and CDR2: DFQATT, SNEGSKA (reference sequence). This CDR3 is 15 amino acids long. CDR3: CSVRSTADPNTEAFF. Written as DNA, the CDR3 is TGCAGTGTCCGGTCTACAGCCGACCCGAACACTGAAGCTTTCTTT.

The CDR3 region is CASSDLDKGAQETQYF. As DNA, the CDR3 is TGTGCCAGCAGTGACCTGGACAAGGGGGCCCAAGAGACCCAGTACTTC. The rearrangement joins TRBV6-1 to TRBJ2-5; 7 bases are shared with TRBD1. With V trimmed by 3 bases and J by 1 base, 8 bases remained unmatched. CDR1 and CDR2 from the germline V gene are MNHNS and SASEGT. This CDR3 spans 16 amino acids.

This clonotype was detected a few times. This chain uses TRBV29-1 with TRBJ2-3; 8 bases are shared with TRBD2. The trim removed 4 bases at V and 2 bases at J, leaving 5 bases unmatched. The germline CDR1 and CDR2 sequences are SQVTM and ANQGSEA. The CDR3 length is 14 residues. CDR3 nucleotide sequence: TGCAGCGTTGGTCTAGCGGGCCTCACAGATACGCAGTATTTT. This encodes CSVGLAGLTDTQYF.

V and J are TRBV30 and TRBJ2-7, with a possible D match to TRBD2 (5 bases). The CDR3 has 14 residues. Trimming removed 1 base from V and 5 bases from J, with 15 bases in between. Germline CDR1 is GTSNPN and CDR2 is SVGIG (reference sequence). CDR3: CAWSGRDKPHEQYF. The CDR3 DNA sequence: TGTGCCTGGAGTGGCCGGGATAAGCCCCACGAGCAGTACTTC.

This chain connects TRBV28 to TRBJ1-2; possible D gene TRBD1, 5 bases. The germline V and J ends were trimmed by 3 bases and 6 bases, with 14 bases remaining between them. The CDR3 runs to 14 residues. Germline CDR1 reads MDHEN; CDR2 reads SYDVKM. CDR3 sequence: CASSFPAGFNGYTF. The CDR3 DNA follows: TGTGCCAGCAGTTTCCCCGCAGGGTTTAATGGCTACACCTTC.

The chain combines TRBV28 with TRBJ2-6; no reliable D call. CDR3 length equals 15 residues. The V and J ends lost 9 bases and 3 bases respectively, with 15 bases between them. Germline loops: CDR1 MDHEN, CDR2 SYDVKM. The CDR3 region is CASSPGLGGANVLTF. CDR3 nucleotide sequence: TGTGCCAGTAGCCCCGGGTTGGGTGGGGCCAACGTCCTGACTTTC.

This clonotype was picked up one time. The chain couples TRBV29-1 to TRBJ2-7, with D unclear. CDR3 length equals 12 residues. V gave up 5 bases and J gave up 0 bases, with 8 bases separating them. The germline CDR1 and CDR2 sequences are SQVTM and ANQGSEA. Here the CDR3 DNA reads TGCAGCGTTTCAGCGAGCTCCTACGAGCAGTACTTC. It codes for CSVSASSYEQYF.

The chain combines TRBV5-5 with TRBJ2-3; D uncertain. Deletions cut 2 bases from V and 2 bases from J, with 15 bases between. Germline values: CDR1 SGHKS, CDR2 YYEKEE (reference sequence). The CDR3 contains 16 residues. Written as DNA, the CDR3 is TGTGCCAGCAGCTTACGAGGTCCCTACTCCACAGATACGCAGTATTTT. Translation gives CASSLRGPYSTDTQYF.

This clonotype is a singleton in its sample. V gene TRBV7-9 combines with J gene TRBJ2-2; D gene uncertain. The V gene lost 5 bases and the J gene lost 8 bases, with 9 bases spanning the gap. The CDR3 is made up of 12 amino acids. The germline gives CDR1 SEHNR, CDR2 FQNEAQ (reference sequence). CDR3 region: CASSRTPGELFF. For the CDR3, the DNA is TGTGCCAGCAGCCGGACCCCAGGGGAGCTGTTTTTT.

This rearrangement joins TRBV7-9 to TRBJ2-1; D is undetermined. CDR3 size: 15 residues. The V gene's germline CDR1 is SEHNR and CDR2 FQNEAQ (reference sequence). V was clipped by 8 bases and J by 1 base, with 15 bases between them. The chain's CDR3 is CASRHSANSYNEQFF. The CDR3 DNA is TGTGCCAGCCGTCATTCAGCAAATTCCTACAATGAGCAGTTCTTC. The entire variable domain, with the rest obtained from reference TRBV7-9 and TRBJ2-1, is as follows: DTGVSQNPRHKITKRGQNVTFRCDPISEHNRLYWYRQTLGQGPEFLTYFQNEAQLEKSRLLSDRFSAERPKGSFSTLEIQRTEQGDSAMYLCASRHSANSYNEQFFGPGTRLTVL.